This T cell receptor beta chain stems from a study of shared clonotypes between healthy human individuals. Original processing methods: With immunoSEQ giving junction-only sequences and no quality scores, filtering differed. Assay: immunoSEQ multiplex PCR; the TCRdb copy retains only in-frame clones and omits some. V and J calls and clone size are copied from that table; D and trimming were computed from the DNA. Here the sample spans some 2.3 million clones, roughly 93% being singletons. Study-level points and caveats: The sole specimen, blood, was sampled, and tissue repertoires likely differ.

Germline V lookup: CDR1 SGDLS, CDR2 YYNGEE. The CDR3 covers 14 residues. The V gene lost 4 bases and the J gene lost 0 bases, with 10 bases spanning the gap. This clone was counted between two and nine times. Its target is unknown. Sequencing was carried out using naive CD4+ T cells from PBMCs. Specified subset: CD45RA+ positively selected. This chain uses TRBV9 with TRBJ1-1, with TRBD1 as a possible D gene (5 bases). This sequence was found in a man aged 18 to 29 in good health. Some clones in this sample may be carry-over from other donors' samples. This chain's CDR3 is CASSSTEMNTEAFF. The CDR3 coding sequence is TGTGCCAGCAGCTCGACAGAGATGAACACTGAAGCTTTCTTT.